One sample yielded the 28 T cell receptor beta chains listed below, sequenced in a study of long-term antiretroviral therapy in people with HIV. It was version v3.0 of the immunoSEQ assay that was run at survey level. Libraries were prepared by immunoSEQ multiplex PCR; TCRdb keeps only in-frame clonotypes and omits some of them. Counted here are approximately 41,000 clones, 75% to 90% occurring once; the ten biggest clones make up approximately 5.1%. The sequencing used unsorted PBMCs, collected 1.5 years after starting antiretroviral therapy. Source of these receptors: a man aged 18 to 30 with HIV.

The chain has TRBV7-9 and TRBJ1-1, with D tentatively TRBD1 (5 bases). Looked up from germline, CDR1 is SEHNR and CDR2 is FQNEAQ (reference sequence). The CDR3 covers 15 residues. Trimming left V 6 bases short and J 2 bases short, with 16 bases between. DNA of the CDR3: TGTGCCAGCAGGCAGCAGGGATCCCTAAACACTGAAGCTTTCTTT. This encodes CASRQQGSLNTEAFF.

This clone has a single count. The rearrangement joins TRBV6-6 to TRBJ2-5, with a weak D call TRBD1 (5 bases). Trimming took 6 bases from V and 5 from J, leaving 7 bases between them. Germline CDR1 MNHNY, CDR2 SVGAGI (reference sequence). The CDR3 length is 11 residues. In DNA, the CDR3 is TGTGCCAGCAGAAAGGGGGAGACCCAGTACTTC. This gives the protein CASRKGETQYF.

This chain connects TRBV9 to TRBJ2-7; the match to TRBD1 covers 11 bases. Germline CDR1 is SGDLS and CDR2 is YYNGEE. V gave up 3 bases and J gave up 2 bases; unmatched junction bases: 4. The CDR3 runs 15 residues. The CDR3 region is CASSAGQGAAYEQYF. The CDR3 DNA reads TGTGCCAGCAGCGCTGGACAGGGGGCCGCCTACGAGCAGTACTTC.

This clone was found a few times. The chain combines TRBV9 with TRBJ1-1; D gene unclear. The V gene's germline CDR1 is SGDLS and CDR2 YYNGEE. V lost 0 bases to trimming and J lost 6 bases, with 9 bases between them. The CDR3 consists of 13 residues. The chain's CDR3 is CASSVGSRAEAFF. CDR3 nucleotides: TGTGCCAGCAGCGTAGGGAGCCGCGCTGAAGCTTTCTTT.

The rearrangement uses TRBV19 and TRBJ2-7; D is uncertain. Trimming shortened V by 3 bases and J by 5 bases, and 14 bases separated the two germline ends. The CDR3 runs 14 residues. Germline CDR1 reads LNHDA; CDR2 reads SQIVND (reference sequence). Here the CDR3 reads CASSIDRGPNEQYF. In DNA, the CDR3 is TGTGCCAGTAGTATCGACCGAGGACCGAACGAGCAGTACTTC.

This rearrangement joins TRBV4-1 to TRBJ1-3, with D perhaps TRBD1 (6 bases). The V end lost 2 bases, the J end lost 0 bases, and 14 bases lay between the germline ends. The V gene's germline CDR1 is MGHRA and CDR2 YSYEKL. CDR3 size: 17 residues. The CDR3 bases are TGCGCCAGCAGCCAAACGGACAGTCCTAGCTCTGGAAACACCATATATTTT. This encodes CASSQTDSPSSGNTIYF.

This chain connects TRBV7-6 to TRBJ2-3; D is unresolved. V was pared by 4 bases and J by 6 bases, with 8 bases between. The length of the CDR3 is 12 residues. Germline V CDR1 and CDR2: SGHVS, FNYEAQ. The CDR3 region is CASSSVPDTQYF. As DNA, the CDR3 is TGTGCCAGCAGCTCCGTCCCGGATACGCAGTATTTT.

In its sample, this clone was seen once. The V and J genes are TRBV6-1 and TRBJ2-7, with 11 bases identical to TRBD2. The CDR3 is made up of 18 amino acids. V trimming: 3 bases; J trimming: 3 bases; junction bases outside the gene matches: 13. Germline CDR1 and CDR2: MNHNS and SASEGT. Here the CDR3 reads CASSELTGLLAGDYEQYF. In DNA, the CDR3 is TGTGCCAGCAGTGAGTTGACAGGGTTACTAGCGGGGGACTACGAGCAGTACTTC.

Details on this clone: Other DNA sequences in this specimen translate into the identical CDR3. CDR3 region: CASSLGSGELFF. The CDR3 DNA is TGTGCCAGCAGCTTGGGTAGCGGGGAGCTGTTTTTT. The chain employs TRBV7-9 and TRBJ2-2, with D hard to call. The V and J ends lost 3 bases and 7 bases respectively, with 6 bases between them. The CDR3 sequence is 12 residues long. Germline values: CDR1 SEHNR, CDR2 FQNEAQ (reference sequence).

V is TRBV4-1 and J is TRBJ1-2, with 8 bases that match TRBD1. This CDR3 has 15 amino acids. Trimming removed 1 base from V and 4 bases from J; junction bases left unmatched: 5. The germline V gene encodes CDR1 MGHRA and CDR2 YSYEKL. Here the CDR3 reads CASSQVTGASYGYTF. The CDR3 nucleotides are TGCGCCAGCAGCCAAGTGACAGGGGCTAGCTATGGCTACACCTTC.

The table lists this clone with a few counts. The chain is built from TRBV7-9 and TRBJ2-7; D is unclear. V lost 2 bases to trimming and J lost 6 bases, with 14 bases between them. The germline gives CDR1 SEHNR, CDR2 FQNEAQ (reference sequence). The CDR3 is made up of 14 amino acids. The CDR3 region is CASSLKAGIPEQYF. CDR3 DNA sequence: TGTGCCAGCAGCTTAAAAGCAGGTATTCCCGAGCAGTACTTC.

The V gene is TRBV18, the J gene TRBJ1-1; D is unclear. The CDR3 covers 13 residues. Trimming pared 2 bases from V and 1 base from J, leaving 5 bases between. Germline V gene data show CDR1 as KGHSH and CDR2 as LQKENI. CDR3 bases: TGTGCCAGCTCACCAAACAGGAACACTGAAGCTTTCTTT. Protein product: CASSPNRNTEAFF.

This sequence joins TRBV25-1 and TRBJ1-1; D may be TRBD1 (5 bases). Germline CDR1 and CDR2: MGHDK and SYGVNS. The CDR3 runs 15 residues. The V end was cut by 2 bases, the J end by 10 bases, with 20 bases between. The CDR3 loop reads CASSEPRGRFPGAFF. CDR3 in DNA: TGTGCCAGCAGTGAACCTCGGGGCAGATTTCCAGGAGCTTTCTTT.

This sequence joins TRBV5-4 and TRBJ2-3; D is uncertain. Germline V lookup: CDR1 SGHNT, CDR2 YYREEE (reference sequence). The CDR3 runs 14 residues. V shed 0 bases and J shed 2 bases, with 7 bases lying between them. The CDR3 loop reads CASSLEGDTDTQYF. Here the CDR3 DNA reads TGTGCCAGCAGCTTGGAGGGCGACACAGATACGCAGTATTTT.

The gene calls are TRBV23-1 and TRBJ1-3; 12 bases align to TRBD1. TRBV23-1 is marked as an open reading frame, function uncertain. The CDR3 spans 19 residues. V shed 0 bases and J 3 bases; nucleotides not matched to a gene: 9. CDR3 sequence (DNA): TGCGCCAGCAGTCAATCCCGGGACAGGGGGCGCAGGGGTGGAAACACCATATATTTT. Protein sequence: CASSQSRDRGRRGGNTIYF.

The CDR3 DNA reads TGTGCCAGCAGCTCACAAGGACAGGGGGCGGAGACCCAGTACTTC. It encodes CASSSQGQGAETQYF. The chain employs TRBV7-2 and TRBJ2-5; 11 nucleotides agree with TRBD1. Trimming cost V 4 bases and J 5 bases; bases outside gene matches: 6. The CDR3 is made up of 15 amino acids. The germline V gene has CDR1 SGHTA and CDR2 FQGNSA.

In regard to this clone: This same CDR3 is encoded by further DNA sequences in the sample. The chain is built from TRBV30 and TRBJ2-1; D may be TRBD1 (5 bases). The germline V gene encodes CDR1 GTSNPN and CDR2 SVGIG (reference sequence). V lost 4 bases to trimming and J lost 4 bases, with 8 bases between them. This CDR3 is built from 12 residues. The CDR3 DNA follows: TGTGCCTGGATCAGGGATTACAATGAGCAGTTCTTC. Its translation: CAWIRDYNEQFF.

The chain carries TRBV4-3 and TRBJ1-4; D is possibly TRBD1 (6 bases). Looked up from germline, CDR1 is LGHNA and CDR2 is YSLEER. V lost 1 base and J lost 3, with 12 bases in between. The CDR3 is made up of 16 amino acids. The CDR3 is CASSQAEDSANEKLFF. CDR3 nucleotide sequence: TGCGCCAGCAGCCAAGCCGAGGACAGCGCTAATGAAAAACTGTTTTTT.

The V call is TRBV7-2, the J call TRBJ2-7, with D tentatively TRBD2 (6 bases). This CDR3 comprises 13 residues. CDR1 and CDR2 (germline): SGHTA, FQGNSA. Trimming left V 4 bases short and J 2 bases short, with 9 bases between. The CDR3 region is CASSYWGAYEQYF. CDR3 nucleotide sequence: TGTGCCAGCAGCTACTGGGGGGCCTACGAGCAGTACTTC. Complete variable domain (other parts from reference TRBV7-2 and TRBJ2-7): GAGVSQSPSNKVTEKGKDVELRCDPISGHTALYWYRQSLGQGLEFLIYFQGNSAPDKSGLPSDRFSAERTGGSVSTLTIQRTQQEDSAVYLCASSYWGAYEQYFGPGTRLTVT.

This clone was observed a single time. The rearrangement uses TRBV5-1 and TRBJ1-1; 7 positions match TRBD1. J was trimmed by 5 bases and V by 6 bases; bases with no gene match: 16. Germline V gene sequence: CDR1 SGHRS, CDR2 YFSETQ. This CDR3 has 16 residues. DNA of the CDR3: TGCGCCAGCAACGAACCGGGACAGCGTGGGGGTACTGAAGCTTTCTTT. Amino acid sequence: CASNEPGQRGGTEAFF.

This chain uses TRBV5-4 with TRBJ2-3, with 10 nucleotides matching TRBD2. Trimming cost V 3 bases and J 1 base; bases outside gene matches: 5. This CDR3 is built from 16 residues. Germline V CDR1 and CDR2: SGHNT, YYREEE (reference sequence). In DNA form, the CDR3 reads TGTGCCAGCAGCTCAGGACTAGCGGACCGCACAGATACGCAGTATTTT. This gives the protein CASSSGLADRTDTQYF.

The chain joins TRBV4-3 to TRBJ2-3; D possibly corresponds to TRBD1 (6 bases). The germline gives CDR1 LGHNA, CDR2 YSLEER. CDR3 length equals 14 residues. Trimming stripped 4 bases from V and 6 bases from J, with 14 bases between. The CDR3 is CASSRSTGQDTQYF. For the CDR3, the DNA is TGCGCCAGCAGCCGCTCCACCGGACAGGATACGCAGTATTTT.

This clone was detected once. The chain is built from TRBV19 and TRBJ2-1; TRBD2 agrees at 9 bases. There are 14 residues in the CDR3. V shed 6 bases and J 8 bases; nucleotides not matched to a gene: 8. The V gene's germline CDR1 is LNHDA and CDR2 SQIVND (reference sequence). CDR3 DNA sequence: TGTGCCAGTAGGTCAATAGCGGGAGTATATGAGCAGTTCTTC. This sequence encodes CASRSIAGVYEQFF.

V gene TRBV11-2 combines with J gene TRBJ2-7; 9 bases align to TRBD2. The CDR3 contains 14 residues. Germline V CDR1 and CDR2: SGHAT, FQNNGV. V shed 4 bases, J shed 6 bases, and the junction held 7 bases outside the gene matches. CDR3 sequence: CASSSGTSTGEQYF. The CDR3 DNA sequence: TGTGCCAGCAGCTCCGGGACTAGCACAGGCGAGCAGTACTTC.

The chain has TRBV4-3 and TRBJ2-2; perhaps TRBD2 as D (5 bases). Germline values: CDR1 LGHNA, CDR2 YSLEER. V was cut by 1 base and J by 6 bases, with 9 bases left in between. The length of the CDR3 is 14 residues. The CDR3 here is CASSQVEGAGELFF. As DNA, the CDR3 is TGCGCCAGCAGCCAAGTAGAGGGCGCCGGGGAGCTGTTTTTT.

This CDR3 reads CASSGLAGVSNEQFF. In DNA form, the CDR3 reads TGTGCCAGCAGCGGACTAGCGGGAGTGAGCAATGAGCAGTTCTTC. The chain couples TRBV14 to TRBJ2-1; TRBD2 agrees at 13 bases. Germline CDR1 SGHDN, CDR2 FVKESK. The trim removed 5 bases at V and 6 bases at J, leaving 4 bases unmatched. This CDR3 region has 15 residues.

This chain connects TRBV4-1 to TRBJ2-7, with 12 bases fitting TRBD2. The CDR3 totals 20 residues. The V gene end was trimmed by 4 bases and the J gene end by 4 bases; junction bases not matched to a gene: 20. Germline CDR1 reads MGHRA; CDR2 reads YSYEKL. The CDR3 region is CASSRQWTSGTLVNVYEQYF. In DNA, the CDR3 is TGCGCCAGCAGCCGACAATGGACTAGCGGGACCTTGGTGAATGTATACGAGCAGTACTTC.

The chain links TRBV27 to TRBJ2-7, with 13 bases aligning to TRBD2. The germline V gene encodes CDR1 MNHEY and CDR2 SMNVEV (reference sequence). The CDR3 runs to 16 residues. Trimming at V came to 10 bases and at J to 6 bases, leaving 15 bases not matched to a gene. In DNA form, the CDR3 reads TGTGCCACCCGCGATAGAAACGGACTAGCGGGAGCCGAGCAGTACTTC. Amino acid sequence: CATRDRNGLAGAEQYF.